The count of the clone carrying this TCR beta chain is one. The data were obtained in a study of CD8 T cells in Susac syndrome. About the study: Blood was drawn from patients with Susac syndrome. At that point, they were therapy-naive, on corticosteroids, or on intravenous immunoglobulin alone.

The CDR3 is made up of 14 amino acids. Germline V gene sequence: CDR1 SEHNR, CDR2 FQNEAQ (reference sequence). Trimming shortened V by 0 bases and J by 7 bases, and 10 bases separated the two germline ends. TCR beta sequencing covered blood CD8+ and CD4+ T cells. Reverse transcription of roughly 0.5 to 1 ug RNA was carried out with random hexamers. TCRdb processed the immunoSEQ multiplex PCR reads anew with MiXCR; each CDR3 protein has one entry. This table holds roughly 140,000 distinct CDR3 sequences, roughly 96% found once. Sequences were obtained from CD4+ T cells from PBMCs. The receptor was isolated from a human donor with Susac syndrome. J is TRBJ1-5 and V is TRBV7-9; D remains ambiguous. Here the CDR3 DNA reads TGTGCCAGCAGCTTAGCAGGAGCGGGACAGCCCCAGCATTTT. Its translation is CASSLAGAGQPQHF.